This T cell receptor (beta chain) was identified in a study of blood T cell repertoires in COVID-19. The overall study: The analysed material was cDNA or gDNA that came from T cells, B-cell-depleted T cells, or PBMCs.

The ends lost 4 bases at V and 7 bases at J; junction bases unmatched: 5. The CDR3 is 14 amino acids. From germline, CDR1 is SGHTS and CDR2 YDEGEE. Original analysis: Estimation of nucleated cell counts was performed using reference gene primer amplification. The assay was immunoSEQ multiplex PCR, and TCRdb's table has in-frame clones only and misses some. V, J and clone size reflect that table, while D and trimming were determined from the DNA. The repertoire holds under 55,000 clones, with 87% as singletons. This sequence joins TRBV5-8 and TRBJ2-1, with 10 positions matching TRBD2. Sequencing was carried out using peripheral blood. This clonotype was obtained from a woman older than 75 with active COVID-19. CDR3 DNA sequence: TGTGCCAGCAGCCCGGGACTAGCGAGGAATGAGCAGTTCTTC. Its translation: CASSPGLARNEQFF. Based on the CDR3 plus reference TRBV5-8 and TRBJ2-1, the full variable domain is EAGVTQSPTHLIKTRGQQATLRCSPISGHTSVYWYQQALGLGLQFLLWYDEGEERNRGNFPPRFSGRQFPNYSSELNVNALELEDSALYLCASSPGLARNEQFFGPGTRLTVL.